Listed here is a single T cell receptor (beta chain). The antigen remains unidentified. This specimen belongs to a study of CD8 T cells in ankylosing spondylitis. Study results and limitations: A TCR beta motif made of fewer than ten highly homologous variants seemed typical of ankylosing spondylitis blood. Within peripheral blood, clones linked to disease were CD8+ and relatively rare.

Germline CDR1 and CDR2: SGHRS and YFSETQ. V lost 0 bases and J 4 bases, leaving 16 bases between the germline ends. CDR3 length equals 16 residues. TCRdb ran MiXCR on the 5' RACE reads and lists one entry per CDR3 protein. The table includes roughly 370,000 distinct CDR3 sequences, about a fifth detected once. V and J are TRBV5-1 and TRBJ1-2, with no clear D. What was sequenced was blood, either unsorted or a sorted T cell fraction (not recorded which). The TCR sequence derives from a male donor with ankylosing spondylitis. The CDR3 sequence: CASSLDASRSSYGYTF. The DNA for the CDR3 is TGCGCCAGCAGCTTGGACGCCTCCCGCAGTTCCTATGGCTACACCTTC.